This T cell receptor (beta chain) was identified during a study of CD4 T cells in relation to SARS-CoV-2 and coronaviruses. Assay used: immunoSEQ multiplex PCR; TCRdb lists only in-frame clones, some missing. The sample has 60,000 to 85,000 clones; 85% to 95% are singletons. The J segment lost 4 bases and the V segment lost 7 bases, leaving 6 bases of the junction unmatched. CDR3 length equals 13 residues. Per germline, CDR1 KGHDR and CDR2 SFDVKD. CD4+ T cells from unexposed donors were obtained before the COVID-19 pandemic (2011-2018). The sequence was collected from a human donor in good health. The sequenced sample consisted of naive CD4+ T cells from PBMCs. Subset defined: naive CD4+ T cells isolated by negative enrichment. This chain uses TRBV24-1 with TRBJ2-7, with TRBD2 identical over 7 bases. In DNA, the CDR3 is TGTGCCACCAGGGGAGGGGCAGGGTACGAGCAGTACTTC. Residues: CATRGGAGYEQYF.